These 26 T cell receptor beta chains originate from one sample sequenced in a study of blood T cell repertoires in COVID-19. Libraries were prepared by immunoSEQ multiplex PCR; TCRdb keeps only in-frame clonotypes and omits some of them. The sample contains some 25,000 clones, about 85% of which appear only once. The specimen sequenced was peripheral blood. All receptors derive from a man aged 50-60 years with active or convalescent COVID-19.

DNA for the CDR3: TGTGCCAGCAGTTTAGGGCGGACAGGAACTAATGAAAAACTGTTTTTT. Its translation: CASSLGRTGTNEKLFF. The V and J genes are TRBV28 and TRBJ1-4; 7 positions agree with TRBD1. The V segment lost 2 bases and the J segment 1 base; nucleotides outside the gene matches: 4. The CDR3 totals 16 residues. Germline V gene sequence: CDR1 MDHEN, CDR2 SYDVKM.

The V call is TRBV7-3, the J call TRBJ2-1, with 9 bases that match TRBD2. J gave up 0 bases and V 5 bases, and 11 bases lay outside the gene matches. Germline assignment: CDR1 SGHTA and CDR2 FQGTGA. The CDR3 runs to 18 residues. Written as DNA, the CDR3 is TGTGCCAGCAGCCTTAGCGGGAGAGGGAACAGCTCCTACAATGAGCAGTTCTTC. Its protein product is CASSLSGRGNSSYNEQFF.

The CDR3 bases are TGTGCCAGCAGCCACCGAACAGGGGGCGAGTCCATTCAGTACTTC. Translating it yields CASSHRTGGESIQYF. V usage is TRBV3-1 (or the pseudogene TRBV3-2) and J usage is TRBJ2-4; 9 nucleotides agree with TRBD1. The V gene end was trimmed by 3 bases and the J gene end by 9 bases; junction bases not matched to a gene: 9. CDR3 length equals 15 residues. In germline, CDR1 is LGHDT, CDR2 YNNKEL (reference sequence).

The J gene is TRBJ2-7, the V gene TRBV6-6; 7 nucleotides match TRBD2. The CDR3 runs to 16 residues. From germline, CDR1 is MNHNY and CDR2 SVGAGI (reference sequence). Trimming at V came to 5 bases and at J to 6 bases, leaving 16 bases not matched to a gene. The DNA for the CDR3 is TGTGCCAGCAGTCTTAATGCCCGGACTAGAGAAAGCGAGCAGTACTTC. It encodes CASSLNARTRESEQYF.

The rearrangement joins TRBV4-2 to TRBJ2-5; a possible D gene is TRBD1 (5 bases). The CDR3 is 15 amino acids. From germline, CDR1 is LGHNA and CDR2 YNFKEQ. Trimming pared 0 bases from V and 3 bases from J, leaving 11 bases between. The CDR3 spells CASSQEPRTKETQYF. The CDR3 nucleotides are TGTGCCAGCAGCCAAGAGCCGAGGACAAAAGAGACCCAGTACTTC.

V usage is TRBV5-1 and J usage is TRBJ2-5, with 11 bases that match TRBD2. Germline CDR1 SGHRS, CDR2 YFSETQ. There are 17 residues in the CDR3. V lost 0 bases and J lost 2; bases outside the gene matches: 6. The CDR3 spells CASSLELAGGVQETQYF. The CDR3 nucleotides are TGCGCCAGCAGCTTGGAGCTAGCGGGGGGAGTACAAGAGACCCAGTACTTC.

The genes are TRBV9 and TRBJ2-1, with 9 bases matching TRBD2. The germline gives CDR1 SGDLS, CDR2 YYNGEE. CDR3 size: 15 residues. V lost 2 bases to trimming and J lost 6 bases; unmatched junction nucleotides: 6. CDR3 loop: CASSVLAGGPNEQFF. The CDR3 nucleotides are TGTGCCAGCAGCGTTCTTGCGGGGGGGCCCAATGAGCAGTTCTTC. Based on the CDR3 plus reference TRBV9 and TRBJ2-1, the full variable domain is DSGVTQTPKHLITATGQRVTLRCSPRSGDLSVYWYQQSLDQGLQFLIQYYNGEERAKGNILERFSAQQFPDLHSELNLSSLELGDSALYFCASSVLAGGPNEQFFGPGTRLTVL.

The chain couples TRBV7-2 to TRBJ2-3, with 11 bases matching TRBD2. Germline values: CDR1 SGHTA, CDR2 FQGNSA. CDR3 length equals 18 residues. J was trimmed by 0 bases and V by 6 bases; bases with no gene match: 11. The DNA of the CDR3 is TGTGCCAGCAGTTCTTTCGCTAGCGGGGGGCCTAGCACAGATACGCAGTATTTT. Encoded protein: CASSSFASGGPSTDTQYF.

The chain employs TRBV7-9 and TRBJ2-5, with 10 positions matching TRBD2. J gave up 5 bases and V 2 bases, and 5 bases lay outside the gene matches. Germline CDR1 reads SEHNR; CDR2 reads FQNEAQ (reference sequence). The CDR3 consists of 15 residues. This CDR3 is CASSLIAGGDETQYF. The DNA for the CDR3 is TGTGCCAGCAGCTTAATAGCGGGGGGAGATGAGACCCAGTACTTC.

The V and J genes are TRBV6-1 and TRBJ2-2; 12 positions match TRBD2. Germline V gives CDR1 MNHNS, CDR2 SASEGT. With 1 base clipped from V and 2 bases from J, the junction kept 2 bases outside the gene matches. The CDR3 runs to 17 residues. The CDR3 coding sequence is TGTGCCAGCAGTGAAGTGGGACTAGCGGGCAACACCGGGGAGCTGTTTTTT. This codes for CASSEVGLAGNTGELFF.

This clone was seen only a few times. The J gene is TRBJ1-1, the V gene TRBV7-9; maybe TRBD1 (6 bases). The CDR3 has 17 residues. Trimming pared 6 bases from V and 3 bases from J, leaving 23 bases between. The germline gives CDR1 SEHNR, CDR2 FQNEAQ (reference sequence). The CDR3: CASRPNRVSEPDTEAFF. The CDR3 nucleotides read TGTGCCAGCAGACCAAACAGGGTAAGTGAGCCGGACACTGAAGCTTTCTTT. The variable domain in full, completed from reference TRBV7-9 and TRBJ1-1, reads DTGVSQNPRHKITKRGQNVTFRCDPISEHNRLYWYRQTLGQGPEFLTYFQNEAQLEKSRLLSDRFSAERPKGSFSTLEIQRTEQGDSAMYLCASRPNRVSEPDTEAFFGQGTRLTVV.

This clone has a handful of counts. The chain has TRBV9 and TRBJ1-6; tentative D call: TRBD1 (6 bases). The CDR3 consists of 15 residues. The V gene lost 4 bases and the J gene lost 5 bases, with 13 bases spanning the gap. Germline V gene data show CDR1 as SGDLS and CDR2 as YYNGEE. In nucleotides, the CDR3 is TGTGCCAGCAGCCCAGGGACATCGGATAATTCACCCCTCCACTTT. Its translation: CASSPGTSDNSPLHF. Using reference TRBV9 and TRBJ1-6 for the parts outside the CDR3, the full variable domain is DSGVTQTPKHLITATGQRVTLRCSPRSGDLSVYWYQQSLDQGLQFLIQYYNGEERAKGNILERFSAQQFPDLHSELNLSSLELGDSALYFCASSPGTSDNSPLHFGNGTRLTVT.

This chain uses TRBV19 with TRBJ1-5; no firm D call. Trimming shortened V by 6 bases and J by 2 bases, and 14 bases separated the two germline ends. The germline gives CDR1 LNHDA, CDR2 SQIVND (reference sequence). The CDR3 covers 15 residues. The DNA for the CDR3 is TGTGCCAGTAGCCGTCGGGGATACGGCAATCAGCCCCAGCATTTT. Its protein is CASSRRGYGNQPQHF.

The chain carries TRBV20-1 and TRBJ2-2, with D hard to call. The CDR3 covers 13 residues. The V and J ends lost 3 bases and 1 base respectively, with 6 bases between them. Germline assignment: CDR1 DFQATT and CDR2 SNEGSKA (reference sequence). This CDR3 reads CSASTGNTGELFF. Written as DNA, the CDR3 is TGCAGTGCTAGTACGGGGAACACCGGGGAGCTGTTTTTT.

This clone was seen a single time. This chain links TRBV29-1 with TRBJ2-1, with a possible D match to TRBD1 (6 bases). From germline, CDR1 is SQVTM and CDR2 ANQGSEA. Trimming shortened V by 8 bases and J by 2 bases, and 13 bases separated the two germline ends. CDR3 length: 13 amino acids. The CDR3 nucleotides read TGCAGCTCCAAGGGGGATACCTACAATGAGCAGTTCTTC. Its protein is CSSKGDTYNEQFF.

V gene TRBV7-9 combines with J gene TRBJ2-7; possibly TRBD1 for D (5 bases). The CDR3 is 17 residues long. CDR1 and CDR2 from the germline V gene are SEHNR and FQNEAQ (reference sequence). Trimming removed 0 bases at V and 4 bases at J, with 19 bases between. The CDR3 sequence: CASSLAKRGGRVYEQYF. The CDR3 DNA reads TGTGCCAGCAGCTTAGCGAAGCGCGGCGGCAGGGTTTACGAGCAGTACTTC.

This chain connects TRBV2 to TRBJ1-6; D perhaps matches TRBD1 (5 bases). In germline, CDR1 is SNHLY, CDR2 FYNNEI. This CDR3 region has 14 residues. V gave up 2 bases and J gave up 10 bases, with 12 bases separating them. As DNA, the CDR3 is TGTGCCAGCAGTGAAATGTTGGGGCGATCACCCCTCCACTTT. As protein: CASSEMLGRSPLHF. The variable domain in full, with the rest retrieved from reference TRBV2 and TRBJ1-6, is EPEVTQTPSHQVTQMGQEVILRCVPISNHLYFYWYRQILGQKVEFLVSFYNNEISEKSEIFDDQFSVERPDGSNFTLKIRSTKLEDSAMYFCASSEMLGRSPLHFGNGTRLTVT.

The rearrangement uses TRBV5-6 and TRBJ1-2; 10 bases fit TRBD1. The CDR3 totals 15 residues. J was trimmed by 4 bases and V by 5 bases; bases with no gene match: 8. Germline-derived CDR1 and CDR2 are SGHDT and YYEEEE. The CDR3 protein is CASSDRTGGGYGYTF. CDR3 DNA sequence: TGTGCCAGCAGTGATAGGACAGGGGGAGGCTATGGCTACACCTTC.

This clone was detected once. The CDR3 sequence: CASSQEPNYNEQFF. Here the CDR3 DNA reads TGCGCCAGCAGCCAAGAACCTAACTACAATGAGCAGTTCTTC. The V and J genes are TRBV4-1 and TRBJ2-1; D is ambiguous. The germline gives CDR1 MGHRA, CDR2 YSYEKL. The CDR3 has 14 residues. V was pared by 0 bases and J by 3 bases, with 6 bases between.

The rearrangement uses TRBV28 and TRBJ2-6, with D tentatively TRBD1 (6 bases). Germline V CDR1 and CDR2: MDHEN, SYDVKM. This CDR3 region has 15 residues. Trimming removed 6 bases from V and 4 bases from J, with 13 bases in between. The CDR3 DNA follows: TGTGCCAGCAGACCAGGGGCCTCCGGGGCCAACGTCCTGACTTTC. This sequence encodes CASRPGASGANVLTF.

This clone was found a few times. This rearrangement joins TRBV2 to TRBJ2-3; 11 positions agree with TRBD2. Unmatched junction bases numbered 1, after V lost 3 bases and J lost 5 bases. Germline CDR1 and CDR2: SNHLY and FYNNEI. The CDR3 is made up of 14 amino acids. CDR3 loop: CASSDGTSGDTQYF. The CDR3 DNA is TGTGCCAGCAGTGATGGGACTAGCGGAGATACGCAGTATTTT.

This clone was counted a few times. This sequence joins TRBV5-4 and TRBJ2-1, with 13 nucleotides matching TRBD2. The CDR3 length is 13 residues. Germline V gives CDR1 SGHNT, CDR2 YYREEE (reference sequence). The V and J ends lost 9 bases and 6 bases, in that order; junction bases with no gene match: 3. CDR3 coding DNA: TGTGCCACTACTAGCGGGGGGGCCAATGAGCAGTTCTTC. It is translated as CATTSGGANEQFF. The full variable domain, its missing parts supplied by reference TRBV5-4 and TRBJ2-1, is ETGVTQSPTHLIKTRGQQVTLRCSSQSGHNTVSWYQQALGQGPQFIFQYYREEENGRGNFPPRFSGLQFPNYSSELNVNALELDDSALYLCATTSGGANEQFFGPGTRLTVL.

This rearrangement joins TRBV20-1 to TRBJ2-7, with TRBD2 as a possible D gene (5 bases). Germline CDR1 is DFQATT and CDR2 is SNEGSKA (reference sequence). The CDR3 loop spans 14 amino acids. Trimming left V 3 bases short and J 5 bases short, with 17 bases between. DNA of the CDR3: TGCAGTGCTAGTCTTGAGGGTTGGATAGACGAGCAGTACTTC. Translation: CSASLEGWIDEQYF.

The chain joins TRBV9 to TRBJ2-2; D is undetermined. The V and J ends lost 1 base and 7 bases respectively, with 8 bases between them. This CDR3 is built from 13 residues. Germline CDR1 reads SGDLS; CDR2 reads YYNGEE. Written as DNA, the CDR3 is TGTGCCAGCAGCGTAAGGAGTGACGGGGAGCTGTTTTTT. This sequence encodes CASSVRSDGELFF.

The genes are TRBV2 and TRBJ2-2; D is possibly TRBD2 (5 bases). CDR3 length: 13 residues. CDR1 and CDR2 (germline): SNHLY, FYNNEI. Here the CDR3 reads CAQRAGNTGELFF. CDR3 nucleotides: TGTGCGCAAAGGGCGGGGAACACCGGGGAGCTGTTTTTT.

The chain combines TRBV2 with TRBJ2-7; 8 bases are a match to TRBD2. The V gene's germline CDR1 is SNHLY and CDR2 FYNNEI. V dropped 6 bases and J dropped 4; count of bases not matched to a gene: 8. The CDR3 has 14 amino acids. CDR3 in DNA: TGTGCCAGCAGCCGGGGGGGGGCCAGATACGAGCAGTACTTC. Translating gives CASSRGGARYEQYF.